The T cell receptor (beta chain) described here comes from a study of shared clonotypes between healthy human individuals. Study context: Sampling drew on donors who were a couple of women and a few men aged 18 to 49. Whole-study results and caveats: The donor pool, a small one, limited the genetic and exposure-history diversity represented.

As regards this clone: Its specificity is not known. Different DNA sequences within this sample yield the same CDR3.

V dropped 5 bases and J dropped 1 base, with 1 base sitting between them. CDR3 size: 11 residues. CDR1 and CDR2 from the germline V gene are MGHDK and SYGVNS. Investigators spread the genomic DNA of each subset evenly over several immunoSEQ plates. TCRdb's table, derived via immunoSEQ multiplex PCR, lists solely in-frame clones and lacks some. The table records 850,000 to 1,200,000 clones, approximately 70% of them present only once. The source is a man aged 18 to 30 in good health. This chain joins TRBV25-1 and TRBJ2-3; D unresolved. The sample taken for sequencing was memory CD4+ T cells sorted from blood. The sample's subset: CD45RA-negative fraction. As DNA, the CDR3 is TGTGCCAGCAGTCGCACAGATACGCAGTATTTT. Protein product: CASSRTDTQYF.